This entry concerns a single T cell receptor (beta chain). What it binds is unknown. This sample stems from a study of response to subunit inactivated influenza vaccine. Study findings and constraints: Authors proposed each seasonal influenza vaccination draws in few new T cells.

TCRdb re-derived calls from the RT-PCR reads in MiXCR, one entry per CDR3 protein. Of roughly 710,000 distinct CDR3 sequences listed, 12% to 15% are singletons. V was cut by 5 bases and J by 5 bases, with 10 bases left in between. Per the germline V gene, CDR1 is SGHRS and CDR2 is YFSETQ. The CDR3 spans 12 residues. The specimen comprised PBMCs from blood, sampled 14 days before vaccination. V and J are TRBV5-1 and TRBJ1-2, with D unresolved. This receptor was taken from a man aged 50-60 years who received an inactivated influenza vaccine. CDR3 sequence reads: CASRGLGYGYTF. CDR3 bases: TGCGCCAGCAGAGGACTAGGGTATGGCTACACCTTC.